A selection of T cell receptor beta chains follows, all from one sample in a study of beta chain features in type 1 diabetes. The table came from immunoSEQ multiplex PCR; TCRdb's copy has only in-frame clones and leaves some out. This table holds tens of thousands of clones, approximately 60% found once. The sample taken for sequencing was stem cell memory CD4+ T cells from blood. Receptor source: a woman under 40 with type 1 diabetes. Each CDR3 is given with its conserved first and last residue. Fields, in order: D gene, V gene, J gene, clone size, CDR3 DNA, CDR3 protein. A D gene is named only where the DNA matches it firmly. Part of the rows lack a size; the others show once, few, many or a class for expanded clones.

d_gene: TRBD2; v_gene: TRBV11-2; j_gene: TRBJ2-7; abundance: few; CDR3nt: TGTGCCAGCAGCCTACTAGCGGGAGTATACTACGAGCAGTACTTC; CDR3aa: CASSLLAGVYYEQYF
d_gene: NA; v_gene: TRBV30; j_gene: TRBJ2-1; abundance: NA; CDR3nt: TGTGCCTGTTACCCCGGGAACGAGCAGTTCTTC; CDR3aa: CACYPGNEQFF
d_gene: NA; v_gene: TRBV5-1; j_gene: TRBJ1-2; abundance: NA; CDR3nt: TGCGCCAGCAGCTTTACGAGTGCTAACTATGGCTACACCTTC; CDR3aa: CASSFTSANYGYTF
d_gene: NA; v_gene: TRBV2; j_gene: TRBJ2-7; abundance: NA; CDR3nt: TGTGCCAGCAGTAGGCGGAGCGGCTACGAGCAGTACTTC; CDR3aa: CASSRRSGYEQYF
d_gene: TRBD2; v_gene: TRBV7-2; j_gene: TRBJ2-1; abundance: NA; CDR3nt: TGTGCCAGCAGCCCGGGACTAGCGGGGCCTCCCTACAATGAGCAGTTCTTC; CDR3aa: CASSPGLAGPPYNEQFF
d_gene: TRBD1; v_gene: TRBV5-1; j_gene: TRBJ1-2; abundance: NA; CDR3nt: TGCGCCAGCAGCAATACCGGGACAGTCTATGGCTACACCTTC; CDR3aa: CASSNTGTVYGYTF
d_gene: TRBD1; v_gene: TRBV5-4; j_gene: TRBJ1-1; abundance: NA; CDR3nt: TGTGCCAGCAGCCCTTTGGACAGGGCTCGGTCTGAAGCTTTCTTT; CDR3aa: CASSPLDRARSEAFF
d_gene: TRBD1; v_gene: TRBV4-1; j_gene: TRBJ2-7; abundance: NA; CDR3nt: TGCGCCAGCAGCCAAGATGTGCTGGGACAGGGCTCCTACGAGCAGTACTTC; CDR3aa: CASSQDVLGQGSYEQYF
d_gene: NA; v_gene: TRBV5-4; j_gene: TRBJ1-5; abundance: NA; CDR3nt: TGTGCCAGCAGCTTGGGCCGGGATCAGCCCCAGCATTTT; CDR3aa: CASSLGRDQPQHF
d_gene: NA; v_gene: TRBV7-2; j_gene: TRBJ1-2; abundance: NA; CDR3nt: TGTGCCAGCAGCTTAGGCAGGGACTATGGCTACACCTTC; CDR3aa: CASSLGRDYGYTF
d_gene: NA; v_gene: TRBV2; j_gene: TRBJ2-4; abundance: NA; CDR3nt: TGTGCCAGCAGTACCGACACGAAAAACATTCAGTACTTC; CDR3aa: CASSTDTKNIQYF
d_gene: NA; v_gene: TRBV20-1; j_gene: TRBJ1-3; abundance: once; CDR3nt: TGCAGTGCTAGCCTGTTTGACACCATATATTTT; CDR3aa: CSASLFDTIYF
d_gene: TRBD1; v_gene: TRBV28; j_gene: TRBJ2-7; abundance: NA; CDR3nt: TGTGCCAGCAGTTTACTGGGACAGGGGTATCACGAGCAGTACTTC; CDR3aa: CASSLLGQGYHEQYF
d_gene: NA; v_gene: TRBV29-1; j_gene: TRBJ1-2; abundance: NA; CDR3nt: TGCAGCGTGCCCTGCGAGGGCTACACCTTC; CDR3aa: CSVPCEGYTF
d_gene: NA; v_gene: TRBV23-1; j_gene: TRBJ2-7; abundance: NA; CDR3nt: TGCGCCTTTGTCGGTAGCGGAACCGTACGATCCTACGAGCAGTACTTC; CDR3aa: CAFVGSGTVRSYEQYF
d_gene: NA; v_gene: TRBV14; j_gene: TRBJ1-2; abundance: NA; CDR3nt: TGTGCCAGCAGCCAGACAGGTCACTACGGCTACACCTTC; CDR3aa: CASSQTGHYGYTF
d_gene: NA; v_gene: TRBV29-1; j_gene: TRBJ2-3; abundance: NA; CDR3nt: TGCAGCGTTGAAGATCAGGGAAGGGTGGGCACAGATACGCAGTATTTT; CDR3aa: CSVEDQGRVGTDTQYF
d_gene: NA; v_gene: TRBV18; j_gene: TRBJ2-7; abundance: few; CDR3nt: TGTGCCAGCTCACCACCGAGCTCCTACGAGCAGTACTTC; CDR3aa: CASSPPSSYEQYF
d_gene: NA; v_gene: TRBV6-5; j_gene: TRBJ1-2; abundance: NA; CDR3nt: TGTGCCAGCAGTCAAGGGGTTGGCTACACCTTC; CDR3aa: CASSQGVGYTF
d_gene: NA; v_gene: TRBV28; j_gene: TRBJ2-5; abundance: NA; CDR3nt: TGTGCCAGCAGTTTAGTGTACAGGGAAGAGACCCAGTACTTC; CDR3aa: CASSLVYREETQYF
d_gene: TRBD1; v_gene: TRBV5-1; j_gene: TRBJ2-7; abundance: NA; CDR3nt: TGCGCCAGCAGCGGCACAGGGGGCACCTACGAGCAGTACTTC; CDR3aa: CASSGTGGTYEQYF
d_gene: NA; v_gene: TRBV7-2; j_gene: TRBJ1-4; abundance: few; CDR3nt: TGTGCCAGCAGCTACCGGCGGTCGGGGGAAAAACTGTTTTTT; CDR3aa: CASSYRRSGEKLFF
d_gene: NA; v_gene: TRBV28; j_gene: TRBJ2-7; abundance: NA; CDR3nt: TGTGCCAGCACCGTGGAGCGGAACTCCTACGAGCAGTACTTC; CDR3aa: CASTVERNSYEQYF
d_gene: NA; v_gene: TRBV9; j_gene: TRBJ2-5; abundance: few; CDR3nt: TGTGCCAGCAGCGTCGACGGGAGTGGGGGGGAGACCCAGTACTTC; CDR3aa: CASSVDGSGGETQYF
d_gene: NA; v_gene: TRBV11-2; j_gene: TRBJ2-3; abundance: NA; CDR3nt: TGTGCCAGCAGCTTCCGGACTAGCACAGATACGCAGTATTTT; CDR3aa: CASSFRTSTDTQYF